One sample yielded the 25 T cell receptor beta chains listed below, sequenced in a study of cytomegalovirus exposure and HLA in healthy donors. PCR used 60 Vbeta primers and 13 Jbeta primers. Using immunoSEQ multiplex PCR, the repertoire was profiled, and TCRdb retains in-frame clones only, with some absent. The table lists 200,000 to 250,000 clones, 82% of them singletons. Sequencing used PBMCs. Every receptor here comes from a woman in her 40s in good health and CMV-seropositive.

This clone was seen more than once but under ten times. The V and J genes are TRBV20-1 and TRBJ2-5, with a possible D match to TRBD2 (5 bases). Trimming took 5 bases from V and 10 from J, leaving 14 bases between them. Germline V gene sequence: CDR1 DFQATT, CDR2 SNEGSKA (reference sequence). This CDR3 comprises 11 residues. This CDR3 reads CSAEAGRVQYF. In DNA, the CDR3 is TGCAGTGCTGAAGCCGGGCGGGTCCAGTACTTC.

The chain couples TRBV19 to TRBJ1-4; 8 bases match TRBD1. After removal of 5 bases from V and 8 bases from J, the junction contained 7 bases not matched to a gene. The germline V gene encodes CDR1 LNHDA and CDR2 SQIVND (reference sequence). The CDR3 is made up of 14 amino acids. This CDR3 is CASSSRTGNEKLFF. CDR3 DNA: TGTGCCAGTAGTTCTCGGACAGGGAACGAAAAACTGTTTTTT. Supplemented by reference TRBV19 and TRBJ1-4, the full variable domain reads DGGITQSPKYLFRKEGQNVTLSCEQNLNHDAMYWYRQDPGQGLRLIYYSQIVNDFQKGDIAEGYSVSREKKESFPLTVTSAQKNPTAFYLCASSSRTGNEKLFFGSGTQLSVL.

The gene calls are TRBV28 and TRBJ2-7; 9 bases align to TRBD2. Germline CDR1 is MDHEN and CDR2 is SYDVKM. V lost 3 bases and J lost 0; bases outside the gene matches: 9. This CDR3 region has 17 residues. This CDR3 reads CASSFRFGSGSSYEQYF. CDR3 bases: TGTGCCAGCAGTTTCAGATTCGGTAGCGGGAGCTCCTACGAGCAGTACTTC. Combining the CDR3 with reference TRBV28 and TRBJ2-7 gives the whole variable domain DVKVTQSSRYLVKRTGEKVFLECVQDMDHENMFWYRQDPGLGLRLIYFSYDVKMKEKGDIPEGYSVSREKKERFSLILESASTNQTSMYLCASSFRFGSGSSYEQYFGPGTRLTVT.

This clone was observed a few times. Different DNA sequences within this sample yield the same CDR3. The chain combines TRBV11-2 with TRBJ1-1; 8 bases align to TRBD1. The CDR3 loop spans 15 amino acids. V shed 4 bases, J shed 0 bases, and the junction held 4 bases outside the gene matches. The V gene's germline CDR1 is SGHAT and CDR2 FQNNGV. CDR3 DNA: TGTGCCAGCAGCTCCCGGACAGGGATGAACACTGAAGCTTTCTTT. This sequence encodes CASSSRTGMNTEAFF.

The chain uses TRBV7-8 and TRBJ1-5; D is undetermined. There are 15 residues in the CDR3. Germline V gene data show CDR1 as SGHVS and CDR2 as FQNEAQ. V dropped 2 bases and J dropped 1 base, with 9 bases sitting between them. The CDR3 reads CASSLRERSNQPQHF. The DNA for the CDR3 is TGTGCCAGCAGCTTAAGGGAGAGGAGCAATCAGCCCCAGCATTTT.

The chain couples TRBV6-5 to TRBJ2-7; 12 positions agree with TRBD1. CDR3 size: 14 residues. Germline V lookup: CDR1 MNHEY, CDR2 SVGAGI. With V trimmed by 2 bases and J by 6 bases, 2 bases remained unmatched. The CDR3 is CASSYRDRGREQYF. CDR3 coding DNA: TGTGCCAGCAGTTACCGGGACAGGGGGCGCGAGCAGTACTTC.

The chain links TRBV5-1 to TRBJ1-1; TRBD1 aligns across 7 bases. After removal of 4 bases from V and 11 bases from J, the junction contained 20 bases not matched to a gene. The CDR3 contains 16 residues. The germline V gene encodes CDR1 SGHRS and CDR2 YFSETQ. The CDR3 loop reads CASSPNGDSRSSIAFF. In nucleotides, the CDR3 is TGCGCCAGCAGCCCCAACGGGGACAGCCGTTCCTCCATCGCTTTCTTT.

CDR3 region: CARRQPQHF. The CDR3 DNA reads as TGTGCGAGGAGGCAGCCCCAGCATTTT. This chain connects TRBV27 to TRBJ1-5; D remains unclear. In germline, CDR1 is MNHEY, CDR2 SMNVEV (reference sequence). The CDR3 sequence is 9 residues long.

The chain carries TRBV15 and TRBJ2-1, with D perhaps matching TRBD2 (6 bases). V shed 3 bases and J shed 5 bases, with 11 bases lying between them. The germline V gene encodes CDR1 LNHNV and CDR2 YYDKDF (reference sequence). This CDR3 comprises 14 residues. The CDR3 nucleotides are TGTGCCACCAGCAGCCCAGGGACTCACAATGAGCAGTTCTTC. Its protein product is CATSSPGTHNEQFF. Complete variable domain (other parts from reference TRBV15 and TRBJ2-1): DAMVIQNPRYQVTQFGKPVTLSCSQTLNHNVMYWYQQKSSQAPKLLFHYYDKDFNNEADTPDNFQSRRPNTSFCFLDIRSPGLGDTAMYLCATSSPGTHNEQFFGPGTRLTVL.

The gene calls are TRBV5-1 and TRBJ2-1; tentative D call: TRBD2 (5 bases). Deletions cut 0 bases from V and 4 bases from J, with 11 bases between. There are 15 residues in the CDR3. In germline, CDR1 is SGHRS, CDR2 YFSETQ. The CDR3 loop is CASSLAPSGYNEQFF. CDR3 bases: TGCGCCAGCAGCTTGGCACCGTCGGGGTACAATGAGCAGTTCTTC. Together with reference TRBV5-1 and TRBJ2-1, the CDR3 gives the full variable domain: KAGVTQTPRYLIKTRGQQVTLSCSPISGHRSVSWYQQTPGQGLQFLFEYFSETQRNKGNFPGRFSGRQFSNSRSEMNVSTLELGDSALYLCASSLAPSGYNEQFFGPGTRLTVL.

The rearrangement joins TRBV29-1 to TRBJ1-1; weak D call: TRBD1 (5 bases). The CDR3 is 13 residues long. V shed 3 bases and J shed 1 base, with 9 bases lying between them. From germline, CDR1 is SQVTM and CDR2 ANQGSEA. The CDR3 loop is CSVEARANTEAFF. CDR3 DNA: TGCAGCGTTGAGGCCAGGGCGAACACTGAAGCTTTCTTT.

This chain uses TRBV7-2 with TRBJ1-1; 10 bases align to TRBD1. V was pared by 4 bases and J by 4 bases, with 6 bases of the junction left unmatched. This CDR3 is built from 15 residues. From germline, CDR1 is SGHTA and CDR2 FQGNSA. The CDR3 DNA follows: TGTGCCAGCAGCTGGGGACAGGGGAGAGGCACTGAAGCTTTCTTT. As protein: CASSWGQGRGTEAFF.

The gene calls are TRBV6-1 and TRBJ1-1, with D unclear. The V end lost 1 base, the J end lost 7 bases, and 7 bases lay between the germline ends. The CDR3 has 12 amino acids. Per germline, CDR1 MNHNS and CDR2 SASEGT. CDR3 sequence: CASSEGGFEAFF. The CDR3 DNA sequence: TGTGCCAGCAGTGAAGGAGGGTTTGAAGCTTTCTTT.

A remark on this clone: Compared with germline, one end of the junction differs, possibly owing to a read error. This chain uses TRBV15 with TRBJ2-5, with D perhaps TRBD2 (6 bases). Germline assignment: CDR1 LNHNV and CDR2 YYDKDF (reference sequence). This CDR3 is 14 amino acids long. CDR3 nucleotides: TGTGCCACCAGCAGAGATACGGGGGAAGAGGCCCAGTACTTC. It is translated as CATSRDTGEEAQYF.

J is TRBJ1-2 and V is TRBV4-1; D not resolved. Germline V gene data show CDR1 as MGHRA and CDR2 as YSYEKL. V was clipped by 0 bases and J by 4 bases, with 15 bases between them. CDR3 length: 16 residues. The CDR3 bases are TGCGCCAGCAGCCAAGAAAACACCGCCCACCTCTATGGCTACACCTTC. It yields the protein CASSQENTAHLYGYTF.

CDR3 DNA: TGTGCCAGCAGTAAGGACATAGGCTATGGCTACACCTTC. Residues: CASSKDIGYGYTF. The chain employs TRBV6-6 and TRBJ1-2; D perhaps matches TRBD1 (5 bases). The CDR3 is made up of 13 amino acids. The germline gives CDR1 MNHNY, CDR2 SVGAGI (reference sequence). Trimming removed 5 bases from V and 4 bases from J, with 11 bases in between.

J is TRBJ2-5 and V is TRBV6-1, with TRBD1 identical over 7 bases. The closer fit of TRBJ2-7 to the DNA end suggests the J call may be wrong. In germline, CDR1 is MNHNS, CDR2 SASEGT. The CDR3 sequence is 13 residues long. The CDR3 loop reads CASHPGQSSEQYF. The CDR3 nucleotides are TGTGCCAGCCATCCGGGACAGTCAAGCGAGCAGTACTTC.

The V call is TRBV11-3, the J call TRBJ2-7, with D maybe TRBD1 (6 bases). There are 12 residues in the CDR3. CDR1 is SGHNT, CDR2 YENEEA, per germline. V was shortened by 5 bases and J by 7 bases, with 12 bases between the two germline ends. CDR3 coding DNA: TGTGCCAGCAGCGTGGACAGTCCGGAGCAGTACTTC. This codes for CASSVDSPEQYF.

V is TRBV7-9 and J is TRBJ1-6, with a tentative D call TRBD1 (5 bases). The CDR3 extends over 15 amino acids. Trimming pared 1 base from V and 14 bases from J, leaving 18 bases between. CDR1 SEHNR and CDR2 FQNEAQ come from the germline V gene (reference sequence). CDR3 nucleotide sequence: TGTGCCAGCAGCTTAGGGGACCTTGGGACTTCGGCCCTCCACTTT. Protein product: CASSLGDLGTSALHF.

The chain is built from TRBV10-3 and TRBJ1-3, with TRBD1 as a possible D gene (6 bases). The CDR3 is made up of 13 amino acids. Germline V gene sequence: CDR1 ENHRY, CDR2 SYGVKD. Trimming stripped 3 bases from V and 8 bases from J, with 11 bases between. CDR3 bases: TGTGCCATCAGTGACAGGGGACGGGACACCATATATTTT. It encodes CAISDRGRDTIYF.

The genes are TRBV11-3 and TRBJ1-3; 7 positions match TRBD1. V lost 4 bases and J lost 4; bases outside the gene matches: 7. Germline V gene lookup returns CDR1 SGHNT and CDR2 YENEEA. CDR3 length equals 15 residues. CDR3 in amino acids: CASSSGTAFGNTIYF. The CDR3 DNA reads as TGTGCCAGCAGCTCCGGGACAGCCTTCGGAAACACCATATATTTT.

In DNA form, the CDR3 reads TGTGCCAGTAGTTTTCGGACAGGGGGCGGCGAGCAGTACTTC. This translates into CASSFRTGGGEQYF. The chain joins TRBV19 to TRBJ2-7; 11 nucleotides match TRBD1. CDR1 and CDR2 from the germline V gene are LNHDA and SQIVND (reference sequence). V lost 5 bases to trimming and J lost 6 bases; unmatched junction nucleotides: 6. This CDR3 contains 14 residues.

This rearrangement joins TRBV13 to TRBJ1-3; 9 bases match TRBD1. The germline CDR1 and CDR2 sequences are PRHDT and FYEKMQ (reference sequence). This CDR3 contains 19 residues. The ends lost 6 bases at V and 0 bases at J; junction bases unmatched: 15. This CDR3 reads CASSSPAGTGPLSGNTIYF. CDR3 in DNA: TGTGCCAGCAGTTCTCCTGCCGGGACAGGGCCTCTCTCTGGAAACACCATATATTTT.

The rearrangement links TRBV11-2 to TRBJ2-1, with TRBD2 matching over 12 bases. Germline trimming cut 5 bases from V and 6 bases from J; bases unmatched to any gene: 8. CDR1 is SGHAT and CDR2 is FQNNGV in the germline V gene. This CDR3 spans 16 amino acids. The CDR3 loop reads CASSLILAGGSNEQFF. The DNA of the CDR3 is TGTGCCAGCAGCCTGATACTAGCGGGAGGAAGCAATGAGCAGTTCTTC.

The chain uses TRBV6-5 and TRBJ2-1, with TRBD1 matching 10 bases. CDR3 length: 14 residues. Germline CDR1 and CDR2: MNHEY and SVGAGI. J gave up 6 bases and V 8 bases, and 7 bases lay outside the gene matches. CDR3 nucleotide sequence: TGTGCCAGCGCCCGACAGGGGGCGGTCAATGAGCAGTTCTTC. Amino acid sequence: CASARQGAVNEQFF.